This T cell receptor beta chain stems from a study of CD8+ T cells in alopecia areata. Study overall: Tofacitinib was taken orally by treated patients, and the dose was 5 to 10 mg twice daily. Study results and limitations: Numerous expanded lesional clones remained in scalp and blood during tofacitinib. For patients receiving tofacitinib, scalp clonality and expanded CD8+ clones among the top 100 significantly decreased.

Regarding treatment: oral pan-JAK inhibitor, 5-10 mg twice daily. The CDR3 has 17 residues. V was cut by 1 base and J by 0 bases, with 11 bases left in between. Germline V gives CDR1 SGHRS, CDR2 YFSETQ. This clone was detected only a few times. Its specificity is not known. Different DNA sequences within this sample yield the same CDR3. Reverse transcribed after extraction, RNA yielded cDNA as the sequencing template. The protocol was immunoSEQ multiplex PCR, while the TCRdb copy is restricted to in-frame clones and leaves out a portion. The sample shows roughly 140,000 clones, 65% to 90% of them seen only once.

The receptor was isolated from a human donor with alopecia areata. Source: CD8+ T cells sorted from blood, taken at week 4, from a patient treated with tofacitinib. The V call is TRBV5-1, the J call TRBJ2-6; D remains ambiguous. The CDR3 region is CASSLTGLFSGANVLTF. DNA of the CDR3: TGCGCCAGCAGCTTGACGGGCTTATTCTCTGGGGCCAACGTCCTGACTTTC.